Following are 8 T cell receptor beta chains from one sample sequenced in a study of CD8 T cells in Susac syndrome. RNA amounts of 0.5 to 1 ug underwent reverse transcription with random hexamers. TCRdb fed the immunoSEQ multiplex PCR reads into MiXCR, producing one record per CDR3 protein. There are 55,000 to 80,000 distinct CDR3 sequences in the sample; roughly 93% occur only once, and less than 0.19% lies in the top ten. The sequencing input was CD4+ T cells from PBMCs. The receptors originated from a human donor with Susac syndrome.

This clonotype came up once. The chain uses TRBV28 and TRBJ1-1, with a weak D call TRBD1 (6 bases). Per the germline V gene, CDR1 is MDHEN and CDR2 is SYDVKM. V lost 6 bases and J 3 bases, leaving 11 bases between the germline ends. This CDR3 comprises 13 residues. The CDR3, as DNA: TGTGCCAGCAGGACCTACAGGGACACTGAAGCTTTCTTT. Translated: CASRTYRDTEAFF. The full variable domain, in which reference TRBV28 and TRBJ1-1 provide the parts outside the CDR3, is DVKVTQSSRYLVKRTGEKVFLECVQDMDHENMFWYRQDPGLGLRLIYFSYDVKMKEKGDIPEGYSVSREKKERFSLILESASTNQTSMYLCASRTYRDTEAFFGQGTRLTVV.

The table lists this clonotype with a count of one. The gene calls are TRBV3-1 and TRBJ2-1; TRBD1 aligns across 10 bases. Trimming cost V 0 bases and J 7 bases; bases outside gene matches: 6. This CDR3 spans 16 amino acids. Germline V gene data show CDR1 as LGHDT and CDR2 as YNNKEL (reference sequence). The CDR3 protein is CASSQDQTGGWNEQFF. The CDR3 bases are TGTGCCAGCAGCCAAGATCAGACAGGGGGCTGGAATGAGCAGTTCTTC.

CDR3 nucleotide sequence: TGTGCCAGCATAACCGGGTACCAAGAGACCCAGTACTTC. Protein sequence: CASITGYQETQYF. This sequence joins TRBV7-2 and TRBJ2-5, with no clear D. Germline CDR1 and CDR2: SGHTA and FQGNSA. Deletions cut 7 bases from V and 0 bases from J, with 9 bases between. This CDR3 region has 13 residues.

The chain has TRBV6-5 and TRBJ2-4; tentative D call: TRBD2 (5 bases). CDR1 MNHEY and CDR2 SVGAGI come from the germline V gene. The CDR3 covers 14 residues. V lost 5 bases to trimming and J lost 1 base, with 9 bases between them. The CDR3 reads CASSTPGAKNIQYF. CDR3 DNA sequence: TGTGCCAGCAGTACCCCGGGGGCCAAAAACATTCAGTACTTC.

V is TRBV24-1 and J is TRBJ2-3; D is perhaps TRBD2 (5 bases). Germline V gene sequence: CDR1 KGHDR, CDR2 SFDVKD. This CDR3 spans 13 amino acids. The V end was cut by 5 bases, the J end by 2 bases, with 7 bases between. CDR3: CATSALVTDTQYF. The CDR3, as DNA: TGTGCCACCAGTGCACTAGTCACAGATACGCAGTATTTT.

The CDR3 protein is CASSARGGTNYGYTF. The CDR3 bases are TGTGCCAGCAGCGCCAGGGGCGGGACTAACTATGGCTACACCTTC. The V gene is TRBV9, the J gene TRBJ1-2; possible D gene TRBD1, 6 bases. V lost 3 bases and J 0 bases, leaving 12 bases between the germline ends. Germline loops: CDR1 SGDLS, CDR2 YYNGEE. The CDR3 contains 15 residues.

The V call is TRBV19, the J call TRBJ1-5; D possibly corresponds to TRBD1 (5 bases). This CDR3 region has 16 residues. V was pared by 7 bases and J by 0 bases, with 16 bases between. Per the germline V gene, CDR1 is LNHDA and CDR2 is SQIVND (reference sequence). As DNA, the CDR3 is TGTGCCAGTACCGTATCCGGGGCGTATAGCAATCAGCCCCAGCATTTT. Translating it yields CASTVSGAYSNQPQHF.

The chain has TRBV5-1 and TRBJ1-5, with 10 bases matching TRBD1. The germline V gene has CDR1 SGHRS and CDR2 YFSETQ. J gave up 3 bases and V 5 bases, and 5 bases lay outside the gene matches. The CDR3 is 15 residues long. CDR3 DNA: TGCGCCAGCAGGCCCGGGACAGGGGCCAATCAGCCCCAGCATTTT. It specifies CASRPGTGANQPQHF.